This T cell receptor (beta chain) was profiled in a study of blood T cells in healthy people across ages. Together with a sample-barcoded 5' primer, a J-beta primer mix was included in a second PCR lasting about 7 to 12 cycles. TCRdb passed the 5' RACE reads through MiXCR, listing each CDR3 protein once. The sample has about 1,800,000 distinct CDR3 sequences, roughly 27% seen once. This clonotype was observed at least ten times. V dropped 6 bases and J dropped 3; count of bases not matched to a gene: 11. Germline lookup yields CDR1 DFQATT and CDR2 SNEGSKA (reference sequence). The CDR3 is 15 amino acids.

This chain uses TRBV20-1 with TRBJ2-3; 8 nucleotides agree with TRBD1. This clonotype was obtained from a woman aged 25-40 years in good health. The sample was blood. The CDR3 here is CSAVRTGQNTDTQYF. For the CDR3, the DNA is TGCAGTGCGGTCAGGACAGGGCAGAATACAGATACGCAGTATTTT.